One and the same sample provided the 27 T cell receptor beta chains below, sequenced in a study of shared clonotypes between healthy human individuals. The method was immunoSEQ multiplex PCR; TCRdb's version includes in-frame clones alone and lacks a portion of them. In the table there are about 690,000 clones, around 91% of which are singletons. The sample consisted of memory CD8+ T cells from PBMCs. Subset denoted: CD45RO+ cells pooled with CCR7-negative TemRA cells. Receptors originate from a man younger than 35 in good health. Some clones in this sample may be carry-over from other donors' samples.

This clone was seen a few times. The CDR3 here is CASSQDANRAYEQYF. The CDR3 DNA reads as TGCGCCAGCAGCCAAGATGCGAACAGGGCATACGAGCAGTACTTC. The V gene is TRBV4-1, the J gene TRBJ2-7; D is perhaps TRBD1 (6 bases). CDR1 MGHRA and CDR2 YSYEKL come from the germline V gene. This CDR3 spans 15 amino acids. V was cut by 0 bases and J by 4 bases, with 13 bases left in between.

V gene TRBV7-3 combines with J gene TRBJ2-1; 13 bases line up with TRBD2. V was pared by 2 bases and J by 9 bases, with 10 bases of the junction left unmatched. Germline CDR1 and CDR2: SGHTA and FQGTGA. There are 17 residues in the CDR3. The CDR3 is CASSLPGLAGAAGEQFF. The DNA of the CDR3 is TGTGCCAGCAGCTTACCCGGACTAGCGGGAGCAGCCGGTGAGCAGTTCTTC.

In nucleotides, the CDR3 is TGCGCCAGCAGTGAGCCTAGACGGGACAGGGAGGCCCATGGCTACACCTTC. Encoded protein: CASSEPRRDREAHGYTF. The chain carries TRBV10-2 and TRBJ1-2, with 9 positions matching TRBD1. J lost 6 bases, V lost 2 bases, and 13 bases had no gene match. The germline gives CDR1 WSHSY, CDR2 SAAADI. This CDR3 comprises 17 residues.

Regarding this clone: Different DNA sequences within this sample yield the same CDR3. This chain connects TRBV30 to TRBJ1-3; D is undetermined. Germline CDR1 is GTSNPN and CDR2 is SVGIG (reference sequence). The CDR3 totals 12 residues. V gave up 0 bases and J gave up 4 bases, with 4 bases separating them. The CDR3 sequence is CAWSVVGNTIYF. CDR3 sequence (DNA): TGTGCCTGGAGTGTTGTCGGAAACACCATATATTTT.

For the CDR3, the DNA is TGTGCCAGCTCACCACCGACGGTCGCAGCAGATACGCAGTATTTT. Amino acids: CASSPPTVAADTQYF. This sequence joins TRBV18 and TRBJ2-3; D call uncertain. Germline V gene data show CDR1 as KGHSH and CDR2 as LQKENI. This CDR3 region has 15 residues. V lost 0 bases, J lost 4 bases, and 11 bases lay in between.

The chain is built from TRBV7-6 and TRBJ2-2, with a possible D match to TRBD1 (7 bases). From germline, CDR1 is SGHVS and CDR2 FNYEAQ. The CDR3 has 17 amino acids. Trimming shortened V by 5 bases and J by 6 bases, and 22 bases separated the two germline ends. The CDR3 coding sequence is TGTGCCAGCAGCACGGAAGAGCGACAGGGAGGCGCCGGGGAGCTGTTTTTT. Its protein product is CASSTEERQGGAGELFF.

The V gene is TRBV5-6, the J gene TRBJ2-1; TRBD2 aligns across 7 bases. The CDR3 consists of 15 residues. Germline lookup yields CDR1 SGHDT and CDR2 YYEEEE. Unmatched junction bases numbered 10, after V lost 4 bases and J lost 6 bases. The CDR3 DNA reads TGTGCCAGCAGCGCGGACTGGGAGGGAGTCAATGAGCAGTTCTTC. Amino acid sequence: CASSADWEGVNEQFF.

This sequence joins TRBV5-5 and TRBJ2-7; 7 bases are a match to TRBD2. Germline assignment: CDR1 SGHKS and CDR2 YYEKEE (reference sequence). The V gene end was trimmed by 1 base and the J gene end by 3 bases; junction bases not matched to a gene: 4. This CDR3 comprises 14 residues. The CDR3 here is CASSLYAGDYEQYF. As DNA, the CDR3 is TGTGCCAGCAGCTTGTACGCGGGGGACTACGAGCAGTACTTC. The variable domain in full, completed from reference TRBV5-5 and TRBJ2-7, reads DAGVTQSPTHLIKTRGQQVTLRCSPISGHKSVSWYQQVLGQGPQFIFQYYEKEERGRGNFPDRFSARQFPNYSSELNVNALLLGDSALYLCASSLYAGDYEQYFGPGTRLTVT.

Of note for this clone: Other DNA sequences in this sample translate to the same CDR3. The CDR3: CASSIAGGSYNEQFF. DNA for the CDR3: TGTGCCAGTAGTATAGCGGGAGGATCCTACAATGAGCAGTTCTTC. J is TRBJ2-1 and V is TRBV19; 7 bases map to TRBD2. J was trimmed by 1 base and V by 1 base; bases with no gene match: 1. The CDR3 is 15 amino acids. Looked up from germline, CDR1 is LNHDA and CDR2 is SQIVND (reference sequence).

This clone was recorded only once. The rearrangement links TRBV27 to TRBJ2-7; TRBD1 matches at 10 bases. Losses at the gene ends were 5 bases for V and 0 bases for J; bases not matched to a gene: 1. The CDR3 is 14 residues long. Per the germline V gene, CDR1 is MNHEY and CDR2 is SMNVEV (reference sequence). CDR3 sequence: CASSRTGGSYEQYF. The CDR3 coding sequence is TGTGCCAGCAGTCGGACAGGGGGCTCCTACGAGCAGTACTTC.

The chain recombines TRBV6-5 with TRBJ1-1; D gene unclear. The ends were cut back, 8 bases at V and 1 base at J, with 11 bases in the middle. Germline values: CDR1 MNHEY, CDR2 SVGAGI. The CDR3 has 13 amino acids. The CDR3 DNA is TGTGCCAGCGGTTGGATCCGGAACACTGAAGCTTTCTTT. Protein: CASGWIRNTEAFF.

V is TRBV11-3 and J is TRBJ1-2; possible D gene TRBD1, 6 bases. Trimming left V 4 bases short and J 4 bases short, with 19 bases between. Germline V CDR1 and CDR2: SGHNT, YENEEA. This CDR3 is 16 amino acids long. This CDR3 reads CASSSSGEEGSYGYTF. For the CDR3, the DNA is TGTGCCAGCAGCTCATCAGGGGAAGAGGGGAGCTATGGCTACACCTTC.

In DNA, the CDR3 is TGTGCCACCAGCAGCGATTGGGCCAACGTCCTGACTTTC. This gives the protein CATSSDWANVLTF. The chain combines TRBV15 with TRBJ2-6; D gene unclear. The CDR3 consists of 13 residues. V lost 3 bases, J lost 5 bases, and 5 bases lay in between. CDR1 is LNHNV and CDR2 is YYDKDF in the germline V gene (reference sequence).

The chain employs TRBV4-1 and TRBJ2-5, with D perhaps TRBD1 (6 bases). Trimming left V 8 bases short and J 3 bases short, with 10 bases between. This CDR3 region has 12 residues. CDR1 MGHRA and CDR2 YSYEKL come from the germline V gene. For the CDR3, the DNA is TGCGCCAGCCAGGGGTCGAAAGAGACCCAGTACTTC. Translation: CASQGSKETQYF.

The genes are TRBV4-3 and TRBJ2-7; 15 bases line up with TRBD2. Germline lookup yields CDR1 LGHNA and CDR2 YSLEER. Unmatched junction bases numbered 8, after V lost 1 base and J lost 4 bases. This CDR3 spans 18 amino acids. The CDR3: CASSQGTSGRAALYEQYF. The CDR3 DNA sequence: TGCGCCAGCAGCCAAGGGACTAGCGGGAGGGCCGCGTTGTACGAGCAGTACTTC.

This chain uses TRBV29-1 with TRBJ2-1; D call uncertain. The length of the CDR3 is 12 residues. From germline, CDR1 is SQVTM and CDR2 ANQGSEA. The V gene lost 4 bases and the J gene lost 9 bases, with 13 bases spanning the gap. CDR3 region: CSVGIEYSEQFF. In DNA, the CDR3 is TGCAGCGTTGGGATAGAATATAGTGAGCAGTTCTTC.

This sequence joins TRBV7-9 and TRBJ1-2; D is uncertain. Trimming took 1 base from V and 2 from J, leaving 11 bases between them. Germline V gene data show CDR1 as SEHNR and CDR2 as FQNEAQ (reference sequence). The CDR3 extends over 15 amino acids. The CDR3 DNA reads TGTGCCAGCAGCTTAGGCTCAGTTGAAAACTATGGCTACACCTTC. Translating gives CASSLGSVENYGYTF.

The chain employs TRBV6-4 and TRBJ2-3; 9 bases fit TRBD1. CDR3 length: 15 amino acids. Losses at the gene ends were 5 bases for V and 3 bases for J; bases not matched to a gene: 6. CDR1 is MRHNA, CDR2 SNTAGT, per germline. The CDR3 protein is CASSLDRGSTDTQYF. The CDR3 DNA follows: TGTGCCAGCAGTCTAGACAGGGGGTCTACAGATACGCAGTATTTT.

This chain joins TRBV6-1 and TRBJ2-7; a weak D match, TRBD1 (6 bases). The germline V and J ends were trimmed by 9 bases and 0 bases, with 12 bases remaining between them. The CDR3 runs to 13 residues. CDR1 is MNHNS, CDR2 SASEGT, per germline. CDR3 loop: CASQGPSSYEQYF. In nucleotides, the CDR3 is TGTGCCAGTCAGGGGCCCTCCTCCTACGAGCAGTACTTC.

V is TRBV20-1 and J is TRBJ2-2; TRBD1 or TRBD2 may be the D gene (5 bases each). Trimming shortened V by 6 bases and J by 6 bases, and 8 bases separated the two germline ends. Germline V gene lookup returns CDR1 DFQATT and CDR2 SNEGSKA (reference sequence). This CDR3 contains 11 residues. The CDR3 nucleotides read TGCAGTGCCTCGGGACCCGGGGAGCTGTTTTTT. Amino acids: CSASGPGELFF.

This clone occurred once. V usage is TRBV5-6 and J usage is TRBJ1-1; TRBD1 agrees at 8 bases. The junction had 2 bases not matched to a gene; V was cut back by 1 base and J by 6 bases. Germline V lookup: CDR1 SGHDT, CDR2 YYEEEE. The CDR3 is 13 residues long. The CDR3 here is CASSLSGGSEAFF. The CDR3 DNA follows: TGTGCCAGCAGCTTGTCAGGGGGCTCTGAAGCTTTCTTT.

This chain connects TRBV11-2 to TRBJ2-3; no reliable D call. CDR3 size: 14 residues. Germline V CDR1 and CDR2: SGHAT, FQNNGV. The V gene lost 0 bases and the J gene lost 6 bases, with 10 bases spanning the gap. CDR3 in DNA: TGTGCCAGCAGCTTAGACCCCCTAAGGGATACGCAGTATTTT. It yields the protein CASSLDPLRDTQYF.

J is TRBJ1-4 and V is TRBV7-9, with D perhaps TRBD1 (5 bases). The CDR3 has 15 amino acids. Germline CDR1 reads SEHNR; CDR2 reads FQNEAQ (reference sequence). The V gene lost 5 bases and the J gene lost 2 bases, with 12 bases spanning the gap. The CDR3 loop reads CASSPHRGTNEKLFF. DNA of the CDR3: TGTGCCAGCAGCCCCCACCGGGGGACTAATGAAAAACTGTTTTTT. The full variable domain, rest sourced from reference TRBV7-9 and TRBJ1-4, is DTGVSQNPRHKITKRGQNVTFRCDPISEHNRLYWYRQTLGQGPEFLTYFQNEAQLEKSRLLSDRFSAERPKGSFSTLEIQRTEQGDSAMYLCASSPHRGTNEKLFFGSGTQLSVL.

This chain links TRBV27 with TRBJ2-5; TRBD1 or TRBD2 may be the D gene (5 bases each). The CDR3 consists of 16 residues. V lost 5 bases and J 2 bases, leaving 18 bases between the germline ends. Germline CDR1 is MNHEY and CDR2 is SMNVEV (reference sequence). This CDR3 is CASSLPGPYIQETQYF. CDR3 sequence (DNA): TGTGCCAGCAGTCTCCCGGGACCTTACATTCAAGAGACCCAGTACTTC.

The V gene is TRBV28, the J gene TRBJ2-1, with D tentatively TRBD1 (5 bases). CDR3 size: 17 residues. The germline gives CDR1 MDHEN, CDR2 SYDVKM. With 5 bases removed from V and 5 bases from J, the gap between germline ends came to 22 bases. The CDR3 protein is CASSLNSWQGANNEQFF. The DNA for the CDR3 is TGTGCCAGCAGTCTTAACTCGTGGCAGGGCGCGAACAATGAGCAGTTCTTC.

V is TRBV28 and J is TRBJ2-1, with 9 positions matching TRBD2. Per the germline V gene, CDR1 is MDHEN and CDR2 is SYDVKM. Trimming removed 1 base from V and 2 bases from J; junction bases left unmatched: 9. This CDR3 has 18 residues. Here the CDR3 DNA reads TGTGCCAGCAGTTTATCCCCTAGCGGGACATGGACCTACAATGAGCAGTTCTTC. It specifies CASSLSPSGTWTYNEQFF.

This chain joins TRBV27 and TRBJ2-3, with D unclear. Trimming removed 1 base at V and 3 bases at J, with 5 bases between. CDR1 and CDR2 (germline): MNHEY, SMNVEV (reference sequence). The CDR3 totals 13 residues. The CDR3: CASSLYRTDTQYF. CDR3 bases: TGTGCCAGCAGTTTATATCGGACAGATACGCAGTATTTT.